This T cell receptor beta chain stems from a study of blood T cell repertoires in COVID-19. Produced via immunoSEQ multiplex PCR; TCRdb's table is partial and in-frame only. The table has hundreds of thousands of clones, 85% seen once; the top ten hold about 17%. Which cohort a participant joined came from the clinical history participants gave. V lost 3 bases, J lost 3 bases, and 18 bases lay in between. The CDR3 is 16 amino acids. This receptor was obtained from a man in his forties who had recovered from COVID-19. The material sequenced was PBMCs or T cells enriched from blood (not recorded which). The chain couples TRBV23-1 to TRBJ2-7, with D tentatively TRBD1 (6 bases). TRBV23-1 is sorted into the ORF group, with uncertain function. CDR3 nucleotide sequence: TGCGCCAGCAGTCACCCCGGACAGAAAGAACTCTACGAGCAGTACTTC. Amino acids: CASSHPGQKELYEQYF.